A selection of T cell receptor beta chains follows, all from one sample in a study. MiXCR was run by TCRdb on the 5' RACE reads, yielding one entry per CDR3 protein. Found here are about 41,000 distinct CDR3 sequences, around 30% of them singletons; the top ten hold roughly 4%. Sequenced material: memory CD4+ T cells sorted from a lymph node. The receptors here all came from a female donor with breast cancer. CDR3s include the opening cysteine and the closing phenylalanine or tryptophan. The order of the fields is CDR3 protein, CDR3 DNA, D gene, V gene, clone size, J gene. A D gene is named only where the DNA matches it firmly. Clone size is not always given. Where it is, it says once, few, many or a class for expanded clones.

CASSIQGARGEAFF TGTGCCAGCAGCATACAGGGGGCAAGGGGTGAAGCTTTCTTT TRBD1 TRBV6-5 - TRBJ1-1
CATSAREKNNEQFF TGTGCCACCAGTGCCAGGGAAAAGAACAATGAGCAGTTCTTC - TRBV24-1 - TRBJ2-1
CASRQKQDSASEAFF TGCGCCAGCAGACAAAAACAGGACTCAGCTTCTGAAGCTTTCTTT - TRBV4-1 few TRBJ1-1
CASSQDGGDTEAFF TGTGCCAGCAGCCAAGATGGGGGAGACACTGAAGCTTTCTTT - TRBV4-2 - TRBJ1-1
CASSQSLGPDTQYF TGCGCCAGCAGCCAATCCTTAGGGCCAGATACGCAGTATTTT - TRBV4-1 few TRBJ2-3
CASSSGTALYTGELLF TGTGCCAGCAGTTCTGGGACAGCCCTATACACCGGGGAGCTGCTTTTT TRBD1 TRBV7-2 - TRBJ2-2
CASSLAKSRPQHF TGTGCCAGCAGCTTAGCAAAGTCTCGGCCCCAGCATTTT - TRBV7-9 - TRBJ1-5
CASSVWDMNTEAFF TGTGCCAGCAGTGTCTGGGACATGAACACTGAAGCTTTCTTT - TRBV6-1 - TRBJ1-1
CASNSGSGNGQFF TGCGCCAGCAATAGCGGGAGTGGTAATGGGCAGTTCTTC TRBD2 TRBV5-1 - TRBJ2-1
CSARDPGRGLETQYF TGCAGTGCTAGAGATCCCGGCAGGGGGTTGGAGACCCAGTACTTC TRBD1 TRBV20-1 - TRBJ2-5
CASSQDLLDRNEQFF TGCGCCAGCAGCCAAGACCTATTGGACAGAAATGAGCAGTTCTTC - TRBV4-3 few TRBJ2-1
CASSQDGGRGETQYF TGTGCCAGCAGCCAAGACGGTGGCCGAGGGGAGACCCAGTACTTC - TRBV3-1 - TRBJ2-5
CASSLEGTGNYQETQYF TGTGCCAGCAGTTTAGAAGGGACAGGGAATTACCAAGAGACCCAGTACTTC TRBD1 TRBV12-3/TRBV12-4 - TRBJ2-5